This entry concerns a single T cell receptor (beta chain). The antigen is undetermined. The data originate from a study of cytomegalovirus exposure and HLA in healthy donors. CDR1 and CDR2 from the germline V gene are SGHRS and YFSETQ. This CDR3 has 15 amino acids. The V segment lost 4 bases and the J segment 3 bases; nucleotides outside the gene matches: 4. Whole-study results and caveats: Later analysis showed TCR association rates varying by HLA locus, highest for DRB1 and lowest for HLA-C. Immune exposure information comprised only CMV serostatus. Some V segments, TRBV6-2 and TRBV6-3 among them, were indistinguishable and were therefore excluded. Rarity characterized most TCR sequences, yet some public TCRs appeared in many donors.

PCR employed 60 Vbeta and 13 Jbeta primers. Clones were read by immunoSEQ multiplex PCR, and TCRdb kept only the in-frame ones, dropping some. The sample carries about 72,000 clones, roughly 74% recorded once. The J gene is TRBJ2-1, the V gene TRBV5-1; 10 nucleotides align to TRBD1. This TCR derives from a man in his forties or fifties in good health and CMV-seronegative. The sequencing input was PBMCs. The CDR3 nucleotides read TGCGCCAGCAGCCCGGGACAGGGGCTCTACAATGAGCAGTTCTTC. Protein product: CASSPGQGLYNEQFF.